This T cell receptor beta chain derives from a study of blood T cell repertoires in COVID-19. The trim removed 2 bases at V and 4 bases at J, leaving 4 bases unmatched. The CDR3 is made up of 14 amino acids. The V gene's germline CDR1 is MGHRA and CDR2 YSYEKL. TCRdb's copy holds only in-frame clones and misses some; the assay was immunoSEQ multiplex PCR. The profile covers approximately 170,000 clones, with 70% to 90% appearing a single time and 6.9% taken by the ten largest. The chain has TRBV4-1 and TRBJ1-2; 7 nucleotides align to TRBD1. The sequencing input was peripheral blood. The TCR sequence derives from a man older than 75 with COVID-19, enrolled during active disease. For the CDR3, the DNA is TGCGCCAGCAGCCAATACGAGGGGGCCTATGGCTACACCTTC. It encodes CASSQYEGAYGYTF.